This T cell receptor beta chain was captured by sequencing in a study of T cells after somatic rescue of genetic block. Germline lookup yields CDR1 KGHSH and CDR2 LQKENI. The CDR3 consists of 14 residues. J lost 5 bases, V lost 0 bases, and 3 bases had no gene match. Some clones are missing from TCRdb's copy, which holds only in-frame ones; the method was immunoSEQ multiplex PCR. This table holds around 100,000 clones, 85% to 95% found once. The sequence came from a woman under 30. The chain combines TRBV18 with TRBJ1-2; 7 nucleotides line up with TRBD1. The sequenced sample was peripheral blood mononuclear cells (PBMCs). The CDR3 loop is CASSPPTTGYGYTF. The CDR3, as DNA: TGTGCCAGCTCACCACCCACGACAGGGTATGGCTACACCTTC.